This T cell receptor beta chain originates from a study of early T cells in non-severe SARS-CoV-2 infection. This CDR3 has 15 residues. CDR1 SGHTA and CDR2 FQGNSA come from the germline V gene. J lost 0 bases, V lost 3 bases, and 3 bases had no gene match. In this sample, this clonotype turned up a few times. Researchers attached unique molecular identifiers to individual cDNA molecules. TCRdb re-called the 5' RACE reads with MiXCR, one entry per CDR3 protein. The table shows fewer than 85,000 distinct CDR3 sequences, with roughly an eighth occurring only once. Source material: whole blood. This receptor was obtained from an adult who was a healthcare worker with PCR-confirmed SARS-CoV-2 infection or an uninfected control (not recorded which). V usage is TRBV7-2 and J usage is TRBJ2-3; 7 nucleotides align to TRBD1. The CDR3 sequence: CASSFYRGSTDTQYF. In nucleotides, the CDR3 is TGTGCCAGCAGCTTTTACAGGGGAAGCACAGATACGCAGTATTTT.